This TCR beta chain originates from a study of blood T cell repertoires in COVID-19. Turning to the study itself: Samples of COVID-19 (acute and convalescent) were obtained from the United States, Italy and Spain. The cDNA or gDNA used as material had been derived from T cells, B-cell-depleted T cells, or PBMCs.

Under the authors' procedure: Amplification from reference gene primers served as the basis for estimated nucleated cell counts. Libraries were prepared by immunoSEQ multiplex PCR; TCRdb keeps only in-frame clonotypes and omits some of them. V and J calls and clone size are copied from that table; D and trimming were computed from the DNA. The sample lists 100,000 or so clones, approximately 86% occurring once. CDR1 and CDR2 (germline): SNHLY, FYNNEI. The CDR3 contains 14 residues. V dropped 7 bases and J dropped 4 bases, with 13 bases sitting between them. The sequence was obtained from a woman in her sixties or seventies with acute or convalescent COVID-19. Sequences were obtained from peripheral blood. The rearrangement uses TRBV2 and TRBJ1-4; D is ambiguous. The CDR3 spells CASKGGQLNEKLFF. CDR3 nucleotides: TGTGCCAGCAAAGGCGGGCAGCTTAATGAAAAACTGTTTTTT.